The 23 T cell receptor beta chains below come from one sample, sequenced in a study of PD-1 blockade in mismatch repair-deficient tumors (dated 2017 in TCRdb). The library was generated by the immunoSEQ multiplex PCR assay. TCRdb re-hosts the immuneACCESS table, in-frame sequences only. Its copies lack some clones; in the studies checked, an unresolved V gene accounts for under half of them, and the cause for the rest is not known. A total of 49,000 or so clones appear in this sample, 65% to 85% of them only once. The ten largest account for 6.5% to 9% of the sample. Sequences were derived from peripheral blood, sampled roughly 19 weeks after starting pembrolizumab. These receptors were obtained from an adult with mismatch repair-deficient cancer.

J is TRBJ2-7 and V is TRBV4-3; 10 bases agree with TRBD1. Trimming took 0 bases from V and 7 from J; bases not matched to a gene: 6. The length of the CDR3 is 15 residues. Germline loops: CDR1 LGHNA, CDR2 YSLEER. CDR3 amino acids: CASSQDWDRGGEQYF. DNA of the CDR3: TGCGCCAGCAGCCAAGATTGGGACAGGGGTGGGGAGCAGTACTTC.

The rearrangement links TRBV6-5 to TRBJ1-1, with 10 bases matching TRBD1. V lost 8 bases, J lost 6 bases, and 9 bases stayed unmatched. CDR1 MNHEY and CDR2 SVGAGI come from the germline V gene. The CDR3 is 14 amino acids. The CDR3, as DNA: TGTGCCAGCGGTAGAGGACAGGGGGTGGCTGAAGCTTTCTTT. This sequence encodes CASGRGQGVAEAFF.

The chain employs TRBV5-1 and TRBJ1-4; tentatively, D is TRBD1 (6 bases). CDR1 SGHRS and CDR2 YFSETQ come from the germline V gene. V lost 1 base and J 7 bases, leaving 14 bases between the germline ends. The CDR3 runs 15 residues. The CDR3 nucleotides read TGCGCCAGCAGCTTGTACGGGGGGCCGGGTGAAAAACTGTTTTTT. This codes for CASSLYGGPGEKLFF. Together with reference TRBV5-1 and TRBJ1-4, the CDR3 gives the full variable domain: KAGVTQTPRYLIKTRGQQVTLSCSPISGHRSVSWYQQTPGQGLQFLFEYFSETQRNKGNFPGRFSGRQFSNSRSEMNVSTLELGDSALYLCASSLYGGPGEKLFFGSGTQLSVL.

V and J are TRBV30 and TRBJ2-1; 7 nucleotides agree with TRBD2. Losses at the gene ends were 2 bases for V and 10 bases for J; bases not matched to a gene: 8. The CDR3 loop spans 13 amino acids. Germline V gives CDR1 GTSNPN, CDR2 SVGIG (reference sequence). The CDR3 spells CAWSSGTTLEQFF. CDR3 DNA sequence: TGTGCCTGGAGTAGCGGGACTACCTTGGAGCAGTTCTTC.

The chain carries TRBV10-3 and TRBJ2-2; 13 bases are a match to TRBD2. The CDR3 is 16 amino acids. V shed 3 bases and J 4 bases; nucleotides not matched to a gene: 2. Germline V gives CDR1 ENHRY, CDR2 SYGVKD. CDR3 nucleotides: TGTGCCATCAGTGACGGACTAGCGGGAGCCACCGGGGAGCTGTTTTTT. Translation gives CAISDGLAGATGELFF.

There are a few counts of this clone. This rearrangement joins TRBV28 to TRBJ2-7; 11 bases fit TRBD2. Germline CDR1 is MDHEN and CDR2 is SYDVKM. V shed 7 bases, J shed 4 bases, and the junction held 6 bases outside the gene matches. The CDR3 is 14 residues long. The CDR3 nucleotides read TGTGCCAGCAAACTAGCGGGAGTAGGGTACGAGCAGTACTTC. It translates to CASKLAGVGYEQYF.

This clone was picked up a small number of times. As DNA, the CDR3 is TGTGCCAGTATGGGACGGTACACTGAAGCTTTCTTT. Amino acids: CASMGRYTEAFF. The V gene is TRBV19, the J gene TRBJ1-1, with a tentative D call TRBD1 (5 bases). This CDR3 has 12 residues. Trimming removed 7 bases at V and 3 bases at J, with 9 bases between. The germline gives CDR1 LNHDA, CDR2 SQIVND (reference sequence).

The V call is TRBV4-2, the J call TRBJ1-4; D remains unclear. V dropped 0 bases and J dropped 8 bases, with 16 bases sitting between them. The CDR3 is 16 amino acids. Germline CDR1 LGHNA, CDR2 YNFKEQ. CDR3 coding DNA: TGTGCCAGCAGCCAAGATAGGGAAATAGGTGGGGAAAAACTGTTTTTT. This encodes CASSQDREIGGEKLFF.

This clone was seen a few times. The CDR3 here is CASSLKGIWTSGSHNEQFF. Written as DNA, the CDR3 is TGTGCCAGCAGTTTAAAGGGAATCTGGACTAGCGGGAGCCACAATGAGCAGTTCTTC. This chain uses TRBV27 with TRBJ2-1, with 13 bases aligning to TRBD2. Unmatched junction bases numbered 12, after V lost 2 bases and J lost 5 bases. Germline lookup yields CDR1 MNHEY and CDR2 SMNVEV (reference sequence). This CDR3 spans 19 amino acids.

This clone has only a few counts. The rearrangement joins TRBV13 to TRBJ2-1; 10 bases agree with TRBD2. The J segment lost 7 bases and the V segment lost 3 bases, leaving 9 bases of the junction unmatched. The germline CDR1 and CDR2 sequences are PRHDT and FYEKMQ (reference sequence). The CDR3 is 16 residues long. The CDR3 reads CASSLGAPGLANEQFF. The CDR3 DNA sequence: TGTGCCAGCAGCTTGGGGGCCCCGGGACTAGCGAATGAGCAGTTCTTC.

The CDR3 is CASSSRDLSNQPQHF. In DNA, the CDR3 is TGTGCCAGCAGCTCCAGGGACCTTAGCAATCAGCCCCAGCATTTT. This chain joins TRBV5-6 and TRBJ1-5; D is possibly TRBD1 (5 bases). The germline V and J ends were trimmed by 3 bases and 0 bases, with 10 bases remaining between them. Germline V gene sequence: CDR1 SGHDT, CDR2 YYEEEE. The CDR3 is made up of 15 amino acids.

The gene calls are TRBV10-2 and TRBJ2-7, with D tentatively TRBD1 (5 bases). The CDR3 runs 12 residues. V gave up 5 bases and J gave up 5 bases, with 10 bases separating them. Germline loops: CDR1 WSHSY, CDR2 SAAADI. DNA for the CDR3: TGCGCCAGCAGTAGGGGTTGGAACGAGCAGTACTTC. This gives the protein CASSRGWNEQYF.

This clone appeared a few times. Other nucleotide sequences from this sample produce the same CDR3. J is TRBJ1-3 and V is TRBV18; D unclear. Trimming shortened V by 2 bases and J by 4 bases, and 6 bases separated the two germline ends. The CDR3 is made up of 13 amino acids. The germline CDR1 and CDR2 sequences are KGHSH and LQKENI. The CDR3 region has the DNA TGTGCCAGCTCACCAGAGAGGGGAAACACCATATATTTT. Protein product: CASSPERGNTIYF.

The chain combines TRBV4-1 with TRBJ2-1; D remains ambiguous. The CDR3 has 15 residues. Germline-derived CDR1 and CDR2 are MGHRA and YSYEKL. Trimming left V 2 bases short and J 5 bases short, with 13 bases between. CDR3 loop: CASSQPTSRNNEQFF. Here the CDR3 DNA reads TGCGCCAGCAGCCAACCTACCAGTAGAAACAATGAGCAGTTCTTC.

The rearrangement links TRBV6-5 to TRBJ2-1; 7 positions match TRBD2. V trimming: 10 bases; J trimming: 4 bases; junction bases outside the gene matches: 7. The CDR3 is made up of 13 amino acids. The germline V gene has CDR1 MNHEY and CDR2 SVGAGI. As DNA, the CDR3 is TGTGCCACCGGACTTAGCGGGTACAATGAGCAGTTCTTC. It codes for CATGLSGYNEQFF.

The CDR3 here is CASSAQGTGNTIYF. The CDR3 DNA reads TGTGCCAGCAGCGCGCAGGGTACTGGAAACACCATATATTTT. The chain recombines TRBV9 with TRBJ1-3, with TRBD1 as a possible D gene (5 bases). The germline CDR1 and CDR2 sequences are SGDLS and YYNGEE. V lost 3 bases and J lost 2, with 9 bases in between. CDR3 length: 14 amino acids.

This clone was counted a single time. The genes are TRBV7-3 and TRBJ2-7; D perhaps matches TRBD1 (5 bases). The germline gives CDR1 SGHTA, CDR2 FQGTGA. V was cut by 4 bases and J by 7 bases, with 11 bases left in between. The CDR3 length is 12 residues. The CDR3 DNA follows: TGTGCCAGCAGCTCAGGGCTTGGGGAGCAGTACTTC. Translating it yields CASSSGLGEQYF.

This clone appeared a few times. The rearrangement links TRBV25-1 to TRBJ1-2; TRBD1 is a possible D gene (6 bases). CDR1 and CDR2 (germline): MGHDK, SYGVNS. Trimming cost V 7 bases and J 4 bases, with 22 bases left between them. The CDR3 is 16 amino acids. The CDR3 protein is CASKVLALGDTYGYTF. DNA for the CDR3: TGTGCCAGCAAGGTATTGGCCCTGGGGGACACCTATGGCTACACCTTC.

The chain carries TRBV29-1 and TRBJ2-7; D is perhaps TRBD1 (6 bases). Germline loops: CDR1 SQVTM, CDR2 ANQGSEA. There are 14 residues in the CDR3. With 2 bases removed from V and 3 bases from J, the gap between germline ends came to 14 bases. CDR3: CSVERGRGIYEQYF. The CDR3 region has the DNA TGCAGCGTTGAAAGGGGCAGGGGTATCTACGAGCAGTACTTC.

The rearrangement uses TRBV5-4 and TRBJ1-2; D is perhaps TRBD1 (6 bases). Trimming left V 2 bases short and J 5 bases short, with 10 bases between. Germline lookup yields CDR1 SGHNT and CDR2 YYREEE (reference sequence). There are 13 residues in the CDR3. CDR3 residues: CASSLDTGYGYTF. As DNA, the CDR3 is TGTGCCAGCAGCTTAGACACAGGGTATGGCTACACCTTC.

The chain has TRBV4-3 and TRBJ2-1; D might be TRBD1 (6 bases). V lost 0 bases and J 8 bases, leaving 11 bases between the germline ends. Germline loops: CDR1 LGHNA, CDR2 YSLEER. The CDR3 is made up of 14 amino acids. The CDR3 here is CASSQDRQVDEQFF. The CDR3 DNA sequence: TGCGCCAGCAGCCAAGATCGACAGGTGGATGAGCAGTTCTTC.

The V gene is TRBV28, the J gene TRBJ1-2; D is uncertain. The CDR3 totals 16 residues. Trimming shortened V by 6 bases and J by 4 bases, and 21 bases separated the two germline ends. Germline CDR1 reads MDHEN; CDR2 reads SYDVKM. The CDR3 region has the DNA TGTGCCAGCAGGCCTACATCGACCCCTTCCATCTATGGCTACACCTTC. It encodes CASRPTSTPSIYGYTF.

This clone was recorded a few times. The chain carries TRBV10-3 and TRBJ1-5, with D uncertain. Trimming removed 5 bases from V and 0 bases from J, with 8 bases in between. Germline V gene sequence: CDR1 ENHRY, CDR2 SYGVKD. The CDR3 length is 14 residues. The CDR3 nucleotides read TGTGCCATCAGTCCCGCGGGTAGCAATCAGCCCCAGCATTTT. Protein sequence: CAISPAGSNQPQHF.